This entry describes one TCR beta chain. Its antigen remains unknown. The data originate from a study of identical twins. General study points: Model-predicted out-of-frame TCR alpha sharing fell below observed values in monozygotic twins.

Unique molecular identifiers were in the cDNA, with template-switch universal primer binding. MiXCR, run by TCRdb on the 5' RACE reads, gives a single entry per CDR3 protein. The table lists 400,000 to 600,000 distinct CDR3 sequences, about a fifth of them singletons. The germline V and J ends were trimmed by 5 bases and 8 bases, with 12 bases remaining between them. Germline-derived CDR1 and CDR2 are KGHSH and LQKENI. The CDR3 covers 12 residues. The sample was also linked to a second study, of yellow fever vaccine responses in identical twins.

Sequencing was performed on CD4+ T cells sorted from blood. This receptor was taken from a woman aged 18-29 years in good health. This chain uses TRBV18 with TRBJ2-5, with D perhaps being TRBD1 or TRBD2 (5 bases each). DNA of the CDR3: TGTGCCAGCTCAGACCGAAGGGACACCCAGTACTTC. As protein: CASSDRRDTQYF.